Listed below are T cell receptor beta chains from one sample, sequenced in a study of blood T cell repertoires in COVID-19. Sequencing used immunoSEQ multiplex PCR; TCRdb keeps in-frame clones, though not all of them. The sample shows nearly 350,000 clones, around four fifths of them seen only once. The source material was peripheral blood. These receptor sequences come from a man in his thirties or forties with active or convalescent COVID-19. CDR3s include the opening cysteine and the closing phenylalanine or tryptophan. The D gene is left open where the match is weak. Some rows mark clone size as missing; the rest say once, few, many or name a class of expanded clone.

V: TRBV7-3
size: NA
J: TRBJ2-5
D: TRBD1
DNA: TGTGCCAGCAGCTCCTCCCCCGGGACAGGGGGAGAGACCCAGTACTTC
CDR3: CASSSSPGTGGETQYF

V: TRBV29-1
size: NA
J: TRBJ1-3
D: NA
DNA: TGCAGCGTTGAAGGGGTCGGAGACTCTGGAAACACCATATATTTT
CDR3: CSVEGVGDSGNTIYF

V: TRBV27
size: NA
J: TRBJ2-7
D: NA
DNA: TGTGCCAGCAGTTTATCCTACTCGTACGAGCAGTACTTC
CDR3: CASSLSYSYEQYF

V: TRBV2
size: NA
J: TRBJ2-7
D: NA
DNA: TGTGCCAGGGGGGGGGCAGAAACCTACGAGCAGTACTTC
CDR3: CARGGAETYEQYF

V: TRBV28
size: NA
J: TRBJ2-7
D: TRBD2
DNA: TGTGCCAGCAGTTTTAGCGGGAGAGAGAGCGAGCAGTACTTC
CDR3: CASSFSGRESEQYF

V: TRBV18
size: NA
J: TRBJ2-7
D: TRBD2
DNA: TGTGCCAGCTCACCGGCGGGAGGGAACTACGAGCAGTACTTC
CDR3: CASSPAGGNYEQYF

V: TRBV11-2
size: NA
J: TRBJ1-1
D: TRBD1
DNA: TGTGCCAGCACCCCGATCAGGGGGAGGTACACTGAAGCTTTCTTT
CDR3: CASTPIRGRYTEAFF

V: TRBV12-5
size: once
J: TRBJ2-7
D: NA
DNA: TGTGCTAGTGGTTTGGGTACACGTGCGGCCGACGAGCAGTACTTC
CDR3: CASGLGTRAADEQYF

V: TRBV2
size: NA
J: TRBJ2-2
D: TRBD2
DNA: TGTGCCACAGGGATCGGGAGGACCGATACCGGGGAGCTGTTTTTT
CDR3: CATGIGRTDTGELFF

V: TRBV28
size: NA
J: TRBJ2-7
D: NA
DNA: TGTGCCAGCAGCAGACTAGAAGAGCAGTACTTC
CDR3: CASSRLEEQYF

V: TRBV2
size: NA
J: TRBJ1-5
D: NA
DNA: TGTGCCAGCAGTGACAGCGGCAATCAGCCCCAGCATTTT
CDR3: CASSDSGNQPQHF

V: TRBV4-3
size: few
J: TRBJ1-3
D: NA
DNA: TGCGCCAGCAGCCAGTCCCGAGGGGGTTCTGGAAACACCATATATTTT
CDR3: CASSQSRGGSGNTIYF

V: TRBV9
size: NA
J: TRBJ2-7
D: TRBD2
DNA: TGTGCCAGCAGCGTAGAGGTGGGGGGACTAGCGTTGTACTTC
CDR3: CASSVEVGGLALYF

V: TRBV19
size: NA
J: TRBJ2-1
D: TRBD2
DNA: TGTGCCAGTAGTGGTAGCGGGAGGACCTACAATGAGCAGTTCTTC
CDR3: CASSGSGRTYNEQFF

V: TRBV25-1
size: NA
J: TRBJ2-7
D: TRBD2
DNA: TGTGCCAGCAGTGAATGGGGTGGACTAGCGGGCCGCCTTTACGAGCAGTACTTC
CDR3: CASSEWGGLAGRLYEQYF

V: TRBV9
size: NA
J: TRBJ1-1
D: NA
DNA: TGTGCCAGCAGCGTACAACATAACACTGAAGCTTTCTTT
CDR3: CASSVQHNTEAFF

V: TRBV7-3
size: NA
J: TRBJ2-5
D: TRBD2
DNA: TGTGCCAGCAGCCTCCAGGGCCCTAGCGGGGGGTTCCAAGAGACCCAGTACTTC
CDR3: CASSLQGPSGGFQETQYF

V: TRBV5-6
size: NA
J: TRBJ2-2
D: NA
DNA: TGTGCCAGCAGTGTGGTGGTTAGGCGGAGCACCGGGGAGCTGTTTTTT
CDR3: CASSVVVRRSTGELFF

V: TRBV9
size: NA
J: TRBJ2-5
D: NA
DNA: TGTGCCAGCAGCGTCCCGGGAAATCAAGAGACCCAGTACTTC
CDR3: CASSVPGNQETQYF

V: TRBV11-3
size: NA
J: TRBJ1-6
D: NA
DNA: TGTGCCAGCAGCTTCTACACGCGGGGGTCCTATAATTCACCCCTCCACTTT
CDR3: CASSFYTRGSYNSPLHF

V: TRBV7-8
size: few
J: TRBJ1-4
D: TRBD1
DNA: TGTGCCAGCAGACCGACAGGGGCGAATGAAAAACTGTTTTTT
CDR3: CASRPTGANEKLFF

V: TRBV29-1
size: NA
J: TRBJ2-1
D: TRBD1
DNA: TGCAGCGTTGAAGATGACGGGACAGGGGTAACCAATGAGCAGTTCTTC
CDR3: CSVEDDGTGVTNEQFF

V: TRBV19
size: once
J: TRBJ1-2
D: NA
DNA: TGTGCCAGTGGATGGGGCAGGGATGGTGGCTACACCTTC
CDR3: CASGWGRDGGYTF

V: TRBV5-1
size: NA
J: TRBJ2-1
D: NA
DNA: TGCGCCAGCAGCTTGAGCAGGCGAGTATCGGATGAGCAGTTCTTC
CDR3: CASSLSRRVSDEQFF

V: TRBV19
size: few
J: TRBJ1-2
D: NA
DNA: TGTGCCAGTACCCCCAGCACGGGTTCTAACTATGGCTACACCTTC
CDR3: CASTPSTGSNYGYTF

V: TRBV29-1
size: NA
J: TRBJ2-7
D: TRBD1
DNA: TGCAGCGTTGGGGGGACAGGGAAGAGTTCTGGCGAGCAGTACTTC
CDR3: CSVGGTGKSSGEQYF

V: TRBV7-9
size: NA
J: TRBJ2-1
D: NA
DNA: TGTGCCAGCAGCTTACTAAGCGGGCGGGGGCCCAATGAGCAGTTCTTC
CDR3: CASSLLSGRGPNEQFF

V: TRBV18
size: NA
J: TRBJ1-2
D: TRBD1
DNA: TGTGCCAGCTCACCACCGACAGGGAACTATGGCTACACCTTC
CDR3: CASSPPTGNYGYTF

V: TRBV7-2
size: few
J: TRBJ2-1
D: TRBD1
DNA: TGTGCCAGCAGCTTAGCAACCGGGACAGGGGTCTACAATGAGCAGTTCTTC
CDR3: CASSLATGTGVYNEQFF

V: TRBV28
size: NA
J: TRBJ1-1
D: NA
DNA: TGTGCCAGCAGTCTCCCACAGGACACTGAAGCTTTCTTT
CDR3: CASSLPQDTEAFF

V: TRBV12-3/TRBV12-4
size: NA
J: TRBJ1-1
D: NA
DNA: TGTGCCAGCAGTGCCCTCAACCCGGGTGAAGCTTTCTTT
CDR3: CASSALNPGEAFF

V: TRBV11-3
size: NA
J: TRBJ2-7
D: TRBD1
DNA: TGTGCCAGCAGCTCCTCAGGGGGAGTTCACTACGAGCAGTACTTC
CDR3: CASSSSGGVHYEQYF

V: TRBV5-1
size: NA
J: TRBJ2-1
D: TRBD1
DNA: TGCGCCAGCAGCGTCGGGACAGGGAATTACAATGAGCAGTTCTTC
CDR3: CASSVGTGNYNEQFF

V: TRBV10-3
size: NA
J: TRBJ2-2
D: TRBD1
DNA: TGTGCAGCCATTACGCCAGGGGGATCGAACACCGGGGAGCTGTTTTTT
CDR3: CAAITPGGSNTGELFF

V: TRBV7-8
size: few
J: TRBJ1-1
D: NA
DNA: TGTGCCAGCAGCTTAGCGGGGGGGGTAGCTTTCTTT
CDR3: CASSLAGGVAFF

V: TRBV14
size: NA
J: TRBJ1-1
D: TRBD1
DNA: TGTGCCAGCAGCCAAGCGCACAGGGGATCTGAAGCTTTCTTT
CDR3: CASSQAHRGSEAFF

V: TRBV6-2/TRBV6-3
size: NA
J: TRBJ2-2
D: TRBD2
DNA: TGTGCCAGCAGTTACTCGAGTGCGGGAGGACTCACCGGGGAGCTGTTTTTT
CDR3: CASSYSSAGGLTGELFF

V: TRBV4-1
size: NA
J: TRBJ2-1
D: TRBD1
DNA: TGCGCCAGCAGCCTCCCTAGTCGGGACAGGGTCAGTAGGGAGCAGTTCTTC
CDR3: CASSLPSRDRVSREQFF

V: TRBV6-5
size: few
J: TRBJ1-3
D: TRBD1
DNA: TGTGCCAGCAGTCGAACAGGGGACTCTGGAAACACCATATATTTT
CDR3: CASSRTGDSGNTIYF

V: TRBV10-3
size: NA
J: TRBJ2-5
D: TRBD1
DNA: TGTGCCATCAGTGAGTCGGGACAGGGCCAAGAGACCCAGTACTTC
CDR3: CAISESGQGQETQYF